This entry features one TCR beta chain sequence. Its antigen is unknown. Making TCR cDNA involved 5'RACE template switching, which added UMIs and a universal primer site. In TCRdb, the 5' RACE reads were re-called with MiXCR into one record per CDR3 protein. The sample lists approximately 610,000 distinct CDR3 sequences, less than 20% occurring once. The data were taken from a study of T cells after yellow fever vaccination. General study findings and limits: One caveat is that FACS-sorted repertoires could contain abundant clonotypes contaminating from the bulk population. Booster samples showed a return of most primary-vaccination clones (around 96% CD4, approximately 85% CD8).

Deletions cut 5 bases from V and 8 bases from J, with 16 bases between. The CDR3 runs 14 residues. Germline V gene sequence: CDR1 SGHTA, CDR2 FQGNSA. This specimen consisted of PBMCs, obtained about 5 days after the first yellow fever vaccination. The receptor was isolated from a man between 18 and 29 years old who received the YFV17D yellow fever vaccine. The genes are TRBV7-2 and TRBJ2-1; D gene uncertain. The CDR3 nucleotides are TGTGCCAGCAGCCCGGATAGGGCAATGGATGAGCAGTTCTTC. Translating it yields CASSPDRAMDEQFF.